This T cell receptor (beta chain) was captured by sequencing in a study of blood T cell repertoires in COVID-19. Study at large: Both acute and convalescent COVID-19 samples were obtained from the United States, Italy and Spain.

The CDR3 extends over 14 amino acids. The ends were cut back, 6 bases at V and 7 bases at J, with 15 bases in the middle. Germline CDR1 reads MNHEY; CDR2 reads SVGEGT. Using immunoSEQ multiplex PCR, the repertoire was profiled, and TCRdb retains in-frame clones only, with some absent. The data contain 85,000 to 90,000 clones, 86% of them singletons. V is TRBV6-2 or TRBV6-3 and J is TRBJ2-2, with a tentative D call TRBD2 (5 bases). Input material: peripheral blood. This receptor was taken from a man older than 75 with active or convalescent COVID-19. The DNA for the CDR3 is TGTGCCAGCAGCCAACTAGAACGGAACGGGGAGCTGTTTTTT. Translation gives CASSQLERNGELFF.